The 5 T cell receptor beta chains in this list originate from one sample, sequenced in a study of T cells after yellow fever vaccination. TCRdb itself ran the 5' RACE reads through MiXCR, one entry per CDR3 protein. The sample holds just under 600,000 distinct CDR3 sequences, 13% seen once. The sample was PBMCs, taken on the day of the yellow fever booster vaccination. These TCRs come from a man aged 25-45 years who received the YFV17D yellow fever vaccine.

This clonotype turned up a few times. The chain couples TRBV5-4 to TRBJ2-2, with D tentatively TRBD1 (6 bases). V lost 3 bases and J lost 5, with 14 bases in between. The CDR3 covers 15 residues. Germline V gene data show CDR1 as SGHNT and CDR2 as YYREEE (reference sequence). In nucleotides, the CDR3 is TGTGCCAGCAGCTCCAGCGGACAGTGGACCGGGGAGCTGTTTTTT. Protein sequence: CASSSSGQWTGELFF.

This clonotype was counted a few times. The chain employs TRBV12-3 or TRBV12-4 and TRBJ2-3, with 11 positions matching TRBD2. This CDR3 is built from 14 residues. V lost 7 bases, J lost 2 bases, and 2 bases stayed unmatched. This chain's CDR3 is CASNSGRDTDTQYF. The CDR3 DNA is TGTGCCAGCAATAGCGGGAGGGACACAGATACGCAGTATTTT.

The rearrangement joins TRBV6-5 to TRBJ1-2; TRBD1 might be the D (5 bases). CDR3 length equals 14 residues. Deletions cut 0 bases from V and 6 bases from J, with 11 bases between. Per germline, CDR1 MNHEY and CDR2 SVGAGI. CDR3 in amino acids: CASSYSDSNDGYTF. CDR3 coding DNA: TGTGCCAGCAGTTACTCAGACAGTAATGATGGCTACACCTTC.

The J gene is TRBJ2-5, the V gene TRBV5-8; 7 positions match TRBD2. The CDR3 has 14 amino acids. After removal of 1 base from V and 4 bases from J, the junction contained 4 bases not matched to a gene. The germline gives CDR1 SGHTS, CDR2 YDEGEE. Here the CDR3 reads CASSLSTSAETQYF. In DNA form, the CDR3 reads TGTGCCAGCAGCTTGAGTACTAGCGCAGAGACCCAGTACTTC.

The rearrangement uses TRBV20-1 and TRBJ2-7; TRBD1 aligns across 9 bases. J gave up 2 bases and V 3 bases, and 5 bases lay outside the gene matches. The CDR3 sequence is 14 residues long. CDR1 and CDR2 (germline): DFQATT, SNEGSKA (reference sequence). The DNA for the CDR3 is TGCAGTGCTAGGGAGACAGGGGGGGCCTACGAGCAGTACTTC. Translated: CSARETGGAYEQYF.